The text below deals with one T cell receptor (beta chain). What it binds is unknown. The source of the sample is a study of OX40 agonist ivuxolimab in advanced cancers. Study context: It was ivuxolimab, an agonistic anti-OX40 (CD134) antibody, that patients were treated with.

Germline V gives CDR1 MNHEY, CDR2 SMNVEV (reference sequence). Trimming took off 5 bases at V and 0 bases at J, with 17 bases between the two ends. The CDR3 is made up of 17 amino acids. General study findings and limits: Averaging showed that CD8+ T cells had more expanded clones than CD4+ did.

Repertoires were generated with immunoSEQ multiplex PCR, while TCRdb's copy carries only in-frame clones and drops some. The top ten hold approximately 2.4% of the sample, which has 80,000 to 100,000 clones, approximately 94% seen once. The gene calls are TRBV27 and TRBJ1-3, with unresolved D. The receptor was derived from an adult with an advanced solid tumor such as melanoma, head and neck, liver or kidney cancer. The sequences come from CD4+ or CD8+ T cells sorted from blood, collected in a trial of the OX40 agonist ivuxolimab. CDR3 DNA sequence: TGTGCCAGCAGTCCCATACCCCTTGGGAGCTCTGGAAACACCATATATTTT. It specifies CASSPIPLGSSGNTIYF.